The 25 T cell receptor beta chains presented below share a single source sample, sequenced in a study of blood T cell repertoires in COVID-19. Sequencing was performed with immunoSEQ multiplex PCR; in TCRdb, only in-frame clones are kept and a portion is missing. This sample has 250,000 or so clones, with about nine tenths found just once. The source material was peripheral blood. Receptors were obtained from a middle-aged woman who had recovered from COVID-19.

This rearrangement joins TRBV7-9 to TRBJ1-2; 7 bases map to TRBD1. The CDR3 is made up of 17 amino acids. The germline CDR1 and CDR2 sequences are SEHNR and FQNEAQ (reference sequence). Trimming at V came to 5 bases and at J to 1 base, leaving 13 bases not matched to a gene. CDR3 nucleotides: TGTGCCAGCAGCCATTCCTCAGACAGGGCCTTTAACTATGGCTACACCTTC. It codes for CASSHSSDRAFNYGYTF.

The gene calls are TRBV5-6 and TRBJ2-1; TRBD2 matches at 12 bases. Germline CDR1 is SGHDT and CDR2 is YYEEEE. With V trimmed by 1 base and J by 1 base, 6 bases remained unmatched. This CDR3 is built from 18 residues. The CDR3 DNA reads TGTGCCAGCAGCTTGCGACTAGCGGGAGCGTTTTCCTACAATGAGCAGTTCTTC. As protein: CASSLRLAGAFSYNEQFF.

V is TRBV23-1 and J is TRBJ1-5; D not resolved. TRBV23-1 is an open reading frame whose function is uncertain. Trimming shortened V by 6 bases and J by 0 bases, and 24 bases separated the two germline ends. This CDR3 is 19 amino acids long. As DNA, the CDR3 is TGCGCCAGCAGCCCCAAACCCCGGGGAGGGAGATATAGCAATCAGCCCCAGCATTTT. This encodes CASSPKPRGGRYSNQPQHF.

The J gene is TRBJ2-1, the V gene TRBV11-3; 14 nucleotides match TRBD2. Germline V gene sequence: CDR1 SGHNT, CDR2 YENEEA. The CDR3 sequence is 18 residues long. Trimming removed 2 bases from V and 6 bases from J; junction bases left unmatched: 9. The CDR3 DNA is TGTGCCAGCAGCTTAAACCCCCCGGGACTAGCGGGGGCCAATGAGCAGTTCTTC. Protein sequence: CASSLNPPGLAGANEQFF.

The chain carries TRBV30 and TRBJ2-7, with D tentatively TRBD2 (6 bases). The ends were cut back, 3 bases at V and 2 bases at J, with 14 bases in the middle. The CDR3 loop spans 14 amino acids. Germline V gene data show CDR1 as GTSNPN and CDR2 as SVGIG (reference sequence). This chain's CDR3 is CAWRFRGKAYEQYF. Written as DNA, the CDR3 is TGTGCCTGGAGATTTCGGGGGAAAGCCTACGAGCAGTACTTC.

In regard to this clone: The junction departs from germline at one end; a sequencing error may be responsible. V gene TRBV6-5 combines with J gene TRBJ2-6; D gene ambiguous. Germline V lookup: CDR1 MNHEY, CDR2 SVGAGI. This CDR3 spans 13 amino acids. In DNA form, the CDR3 reads TGTGCCAGCAGGTACTCTGGGGCCAACGTCCTGACTTTC. Translating gives CASRYSGANVLTF.

The genes are TRBV2 and TRBJ1-1; 9 positions match TRBD1. Germline V CDR1 and CDR2: SNHLY, FYNNEI. The CDR3 is 13 amino acids. V shed 11 bases and J 3 bases; nucleotides not matched to a gene: 7. CDR3: CAGGQGWDTEAFF. In DNA form, the CDR3 reads TGTGCCGGGGGACAGGGCTGGGACACTGAAGCTTTCTTT. Variable domain in full (rest from reference TRBV2 and TRBJ1-1): EPEVTQTPSHQVTQMGQEVILRCVPISNHLYFYWYRQILGQKVEFLVSFYNNEISEKSEIFDDQFSVERPDGSNFTLKIRSTKLEDSAMYFCAGGQGWDTEAFFGQGTRLTVV.

The chain uses TRBV24-1 and TRBJ2-3, with D possibly TRBD2 on 7 matching bases. Germline V gives CDR1 KGHDR, CDR2 SFDVKD. The V and J ends lost 2 bases and 0 bases respectively, with 17 bases between them. The CDR3 consists of 18 residues. CDR3 amino acids: CATSDYWGLADSTDTQYF. CDR3 in DNA: TGTGCCACCAGTGATTATTGGGGGCTAGCGGACAGCACAGATACGCAGTATTTT.

The CDR3 nucleotides are TGTGCCACCAGTGACCCCACAGGAGATTATAGTGGCTACACCTTC. As protein: CATSDPTGDYSGYTF. The chain is built from TRBV24-1 and TRBJ1-2, with D possibly matching TRBD1 (5 bases). The CDR3 is 15 residues long. In germline, CDR1 is KGHDR, CDR2 SFDVKD. V was shortened by 4 bases and J by 7 bases, with 18 bases between the two germline ends.

The CDR3 bases are TGTGCCAGCTCACCGGGACAGGGAAGGGGTGAGCAGTTCTTC. This gives the protein CASSPGQGRGEQFF. The rearrangement uses TRBV18 and TRBJ2-1; 9 bases line up with TRBD1. Germline loops: CDR1 KGHSH, CDR2 LQKENI. V lost 3 bases and J lost 9; bases outside the gene matches: 6. The CDR3 covers 14 residues.

The rearrangement uses TRBV7-9 and TRBJ1-3; D gene uncertain. V lost 3 bases and J lost 3, with 3 bases in between. Germline-derived CDR1 and CDR2 are SEHNR and FQNEAQ (reference sequence). CDR3 size: 12 residues. CDR3 in DNA: TGTGCCAGCAGCTTTAATGGAAACACCATATATTTT. This gives the protein CASSFNGNTIYF.

Only a few counts were recorded for this clone. CDR3 region: CASSRGQGGGTEAFF. The CDR3 region has the DNA TGTGCCAGCTCCCGCGGGCAGGGAGGCGGCACTGAAGCTTTCTTT. V is TRBV18 and J is TRBJ1-1; maybe TRBD1 (5 bases). V was cut by 6 bases and J by 4 bases, with 18 bases left in between. CDR3 length: 15 amino acids. Germline CDR1 KGHSH, CDR2 LQKENI.

The chain recombines TRBV30 with TRBJ1-5, with a possible D match to TRBD1 (6 bases). This CDR3 is 14 amino acids long. Germline CDR1 and CDR2: GTSNPN and SVGIG (reference sequence). V dropped 5 bases and J dropped 0 bases, with 11 bases sitting between them. The CDR3 spells CAWRTDNSNQPQHF. In DNA, the CDR3 is TGTGCCTGGCGGACAGACAATAGCAATCAGCCCCAGCATTTT.

This clone was detected only a few times. The chain is built from TRBV19 and TRBJ2-5; 7 nucleotides agree with TRBD2. Germline trimming cut 5 bases from V and 7 bases from J; bases unmatched to any gene: 4. The CDR3 loop spans 12 amino acids. Germline values: CDR1 LNHDA, CDR2 SQIVND (reference sequence). In nucleotides, the CDR3 is TGTGCCAGTAGTGCCCAGCGGGGGACCCAGTACTTC. This codes for CASSAQRGTQYF.

This clone was picked up a small number of times. The gene calls are TRBV27 and TRBJ2-7, with 12 bases fitting TRBD2. Trimming removed 5 bases from V and 3 bases from J; junction bases left unmatched: 11. Germline V gene data show CDR1 as MNHEY and CDR2 as SMNVEV (reference sequence). This CDR3 has 17 amino acids. The CDR3 DNA is TGTGCCAGCAGTCCCCCAAACCCGGGACTAGCGGGCTACGAGCAGTACTTC. This codes for CASSPPNPGLAGYEQYF.

The chain carries TRBV27 and TRBJ2-1; perhaps TRBD1 as D (7 bases). There are 15 residues in the CDR3. Trimming took off 11 bases at V and 1 base at J, with 18 bases between the two ends. Germline-derived CDR1 and CDR2 are MNHEY and SMNVEV (reference sequence). CDR3 residues: CASHRGAGSYNEQFF. The CDR3 DNA is TGTGCCTCCCACAGGGGTGCGGGGTCCTACAATGAGCAGTTCTTC.

The sample holds one count of this clone. This chain links TRBV12-3 or TRBV12-4 with TRBJ2-7, with D possibly being TRBD1 (5 bases). The CDR3 is 12 residues long. The germline V and J ends were trimmed by 6 bases and 5 bases, with 11 bases remaining between them. The CDR3 DNA reads TGTGCCAGCAGCTGGACATCCGACGAGCAGTACTTC. Translating it yields CASSWTSDEQYF.

The rearrangement joins TRBV19 to TRBJ2-3; 8 bases fit TRBD1. Per the germline V gene, CDR1 is LNHDA and CDR2 is SQIVND (reference sequence). V was pared by 6 bases and J by 3 bases, with 8 bases of the junction left unmatched. There are 15 residues in the CDR3. This chain's CDR3 is CASSLGTGTTDTQYF. For the CDR3, the DNA is TGTGCCAGTAGCCTCGGGACAGGAACTACAGATACGCAGTATTTT.

V and J are TRBV3-1 (or the pseudogene TRBV3-2) and TRBJ1-1, with 8 bases identical to TRBD1. The CDR3 extends over 16 amino acids. The trim removed 1 base at V and 2 bases at J, leaving 6 bases unmatched. The V gene's germline CDR1 is LGHDT and CDR2 YNNKEL (reference sequence). The CDR3 sequence: CASSQVPTGANTEAFF. DNA for the CDR3: TGTGCCAGCAGCCAAGTCCCGACAGGGGCTAACACTGAAGCTTTCTTT.

The chain uses TRBV6-6 and TRBJ1-6, with 7 positions matching TRBD1. The germline gives CDR1 MNHNY, CDR2 SVGAGI (reference sequence). V dropped 6 bases and J dropped 10; count of bases not matched to a gene: 9. CDR3 length: 14 residues. For the CDR3, the DNA is TGTGCCAGCAGCTCCCGGGACAGTGGGTCACCCCTCCACTTT. Its translation is CASSSRDSGSPLHF.

The chain has TRBV18 and TRBJ1-1; D gene unclear. The CDR3 length is 14 residues. The ends were cut back, 3 bases at V and 6 bases at J, with 14 bases in the middle. Germline values: CDR1 KGHSH, CDR2 LQKENI. CDR3 in amino acids: CASSPGGVGAEAFF. The CDR3 DNA reads TGTGCCAGCTCACCCGGCGGGGTTGGGGCTGAAGCTTTCTTT. Together with reference TRBV18 and TRBJ1-1, the CDR3 gives the full variable domain: NAGVMQNPRHLVRRRGQEARLRCSPMKGHSHVYWYRQLPEEGLKFMVYLQKENIIDESGMPKERFSAEFPKEGPSILRIQQVVRGDSAAYFCASSPGGVGAEAFFGQGTRLTVV.

The chain uses TRBV5-1 and TRBJ2-3, with 11 bases that match TRBD2. Unmatched junction bases numbered 5, after V lost 2 bases and J lost 3 bases. The length of the CDR3 is 16 residues. Germline CDR1 and CDR2: SGHRS and YFSETQ. In DNA form, the CDR3 reads TGCGCCAGCAGCTTACTGGGACTAGCGGATACAGATACGCAGTATTTT. The encoded protein is CASSLLGLADTDTQYF.

V gene TRBV2 combines with J gene TRBJ2-1, with 9 positions matching TRBD1. In germline, CDR1 is SNHLY, CDR2 FYNNEI. V was clipped by 6 bases and J by 9 bases; unmatched bases: 9. The CDR3 length is 14 residues. CDR3 in DNA: TGTGCCAGCAGGGCCGGGACAGGGACCGGTGAGCAGTTCTTC. This gives the protein CASRAGTGTGEQFF.

The rearrangement uses TRBV3-1 (or the pseudogene TRBV3-2) and TRBJ2-5; 12 bases fit TRBD2. Germline V gives CDR1 LGHDT, CDR2 YNNKEL (reference sequence). The length of the CDR3 is 20 residues. With V trimmed by 3 bases and J by 0 bases, 14 bases remained unmatched. CDR3 protein: CASSQDPGTSGRKYQETQYF. Here the CDR3 DNA reads TGTGCCAGCAGCCAGGACCCCGGGACTAGCGGGCGGAAGTACCAAGAGACCCAGTACTTC.

The J gene is TRBJ2-7, the V gene TRBV12-5; no definite D call. The CDR3 sequence is 11 residues long. The germline CDR1 and CDR2 sequences are LGHNT and FRNRAP. The V end lost 5 bases, the J end lost 3 bases, and 5 bases lay between the germline ends. The CDR3 sequence: CASGLFYEQYF. The CDR3 coding sequence is TGTGCTAGTGGTCTGTTCTACGAGCAGTACTTC.